This TCR beta chain was captured in a study of blood T cell repertoires in COVID-19. Overall study context: COVID-19 samples, acute and convalescent, were from the United States, Italy and Spain. T cells, B-cell-depleted T cells, or PBMCs supplied cDNA or gDNA.

Original data processing: Amplification with reference gene primers provided the estimates of nucleated cell counts. Sequencing used immunoSEQ multiplex PCR; TCRdb keeps in-frame clones, though not all of them. The DNA gave D and trimming, while V, J and clone size come from that table. Found here are over 250,000 clones, 80% to 90% of them singletons; the top ten hold about 10%. The table lists this clone with a count of one. Germline CDR1 is SGHKS and CDR2 is YYEKEE (reference sequence). CDR3 size: 13 residues. Trimming removed 5 bases at V and 5 bases at J, with 13 bases between. The sample was peripheral blood. This receptor was obtained from a woman aged 70 to 79 with acute or convalescent COVID-19. The chain joins TRBV5-5 to TRBJ2-5; D might be TRBD2 (6 bases). The DNA of the CDR3 is TGTGCCAGCAGTCCCGATGCGGGGGAGACCCAGTACTTC. Translation gives CASSPDAGETQYF.